The 12 T cell receptor beta chains below were found in one sample sequenced in a study of blood T cell repertoires in COVID-19. TCRdb's copy holds only in-frame clones and misses some; the assay was immunoSEQ multiplex PCR. This sample has a few hundred thousand clones, with approximately 86% found just once. The sequenced sample consisted of peripheral blood. These receptors were obtained from a man aged 25 to 45 with active or convalescent COVID-19.

This chain connects TRBV27 to TRBJ1-2; TRBD1 aligns across 12 bases. The V gene's germline CDR1 is MNHEY and CDR2 SMNVEV (reference sequence). The CDR3 runs 18 residues. Losses at the gene ends were 4 bases for V and 7 bases for J; bases not matched to a gene: 16. CDR3 coding DNA: TGTGCCAGCAGTTCCTTAATCTCACCGGGACAGGGGGCGTCTGGCTACACCTTC. It translates to CASSSLISPGQGASGYTF.

This rearrangement joins TRBV7-2 to TRBJ2-1, with a possible D match to TRBD2 (6 bases). V dropped 5 bases and J dropped 7 bases, with 15 bases sitting between them. In germline, CDR1 is SGHTA, CDR2 FQGNSA. The CDR3 has 14 residues. The CDR3 loop is CASSLGTGRNEQFF. The CDR3 region has the DNA TGTGCCAGCAGCCTCGGGACTGGTCGGAATGAGCAGTTCTTC.

The V call is TRBV6-2 or TRBV6-3, the J call TRBJ2-1, with TRBD2 matching 8 bases. The CDR3 has 15 residues. The V segment lost 5 bases and the J segment 0 bases; nucleotides outside the gene matches: 3. Germline CDR1 MNHEY, CDR2 SVGEGT. CDR3 region: CASSERGSSYNEQFF. DNA of the CDR3: TGTGCCAGCAGTGAGCGGGGGAGCTCCTACAATGAGCAGTTCTTC.

The chain couples TRBV30 to TRBJ2-1; the match to TRBD2 covers 7 bases. CDR1 and CDR2 from the germline V gene are GTSNPN and SVGIG (reference sequence). V lost 1 base and J lost 5; bases outside the gene matches: 2. The CDR3 spans 13 residues. The DNA of the CDR3 is TGTGCCTGGAGTGGGGCGGGGGACAATGAGCAGTTCTTC. Amino acid sequence: CAWSGAGDNEQFF.

CDR3 nucleotides: TGTGCCAGCGGACGGGGACTAGAAGAGACCCAGTACTTC. Translation: CASGRGLEETQYF. The J gene is TRBJ2-5, the V gene TRBV3-1 (or the pseudogene TRBV3-2), with TRBD2 matching 8 bases. The CDR3 is 13 residues long. V lost 8 bases, J lost 3 bases, and 5 bases stayed unmatched. Germline loops: CDR1 LGHDT, CDR2 YNNKEL (reference sequence).

The chain recombines TRBV6-2 or TRBV6-3 with TRBJ2-7, with 9 bases matching TRBD1. This CDR3 region has 15 residues. V was clipped by 5 bases and J by 2 bases; unmatched bases: 7. CDR1 MNHEY and CDR2 SVGEGT come from the germline V gene. In DNA, the CDR3 is TGTGCCAGCAGTGCACCGGGACAGGGAACCTACGAGCAGTACTTC. Amino acid sequence: CASSAPGQGTYEQYF.

The chain couples TRBV6-5 to TRBJ2-3; D is ambiguous. Germline loops: CDR1 MNHEY, CDR2 SVGAGI. Trimming pared 5 bases from V and 5 bases from J, leaving 14 bases between. The CDR3 is 14 residues long. CDR3 DNA sequence: TGTGCCAGCAGTCCCGACAATCGGCAAGATACGCAGTATTTT. It encodes CASSPDNRQDTQYF.

This chain uses TRBV13 with TRBJ2-2; D is ambiguous. CDR1 is PRHDT, CDR2 FYEKMQ, per germline (reference sequence). The CDR3 contains 12 residues. V lost 5 bases, J lost 8 bases, and 9 bases lay in between. The chain's CDR3 is CASSPPTGELFF. CDR3 sequence (DNA): TGTGCCAGCAGCCCTCCCACTGGGGAGCTGTTTTTT.

This chain joins TRBV15 and TRBJ2-7, with 7 bases lining up with TRBD1. The CDR3 contains 18 residues. Unmatched junction bases numbered 14, after V lost 0 bases and J lost 3 bases. CDR1 and CDR2 (germline): LNHNV, YYDKDF (reference sequence). CDR3 residues: CATSREWDSSSKGYEQYF. Here the CDR3 DNA reads TGTGCCACCAGCAGAGAGTGGGACAGTAGCTCGAAGGGCTACGAGCAGTACTTC.

CDR3 sequence: CASSLPQGAVNTGELFF. The CDR3 DNA sequence: TGCGCCAGCAGCCTACCACAGGGGGCGGTAAACACCGGGGAGCTGTTTTTT. This chain links TRBV4-1 with TRBJ2-2; TRBD1 matches 9 bases. The germline gives CDR1 MGHRA, CDR2 YSYEKL. V lost 4 bases, J lost 2 bases, and 8 bases stayed unmatched. The CDR3 runs 17 residues.

The gene calls are TRBV5-6 and TRBJ1-2; D gene unclear. Per the germline V gene, CDR1 is SGHDT and CDR2 is YYEEEE. The V end was cut by 5 bases, the J end by 2 bases, with 16 bases between. The CDR3 has 15 amino acids. CDR3 nucleotides: TGTGCCAGCAGTTCCCCCAACGAGGGCAACTATGGCTACACCTTC. It translates to CASSSPNEGNYGYTF.

The rearrangement uses TRBV18 and TRBJ1-4, with 7 bases that match TRBD1. Germline assignment: CDR1 KGHSH and CDR2 LQKENI. CDR3 length: 15 residues. The J segment lost 8 bases and the V segment lost 1 base, leaving 7 bases of the junction unmatched. The DNA of the CDR3 is TGTGCCAGCTCACCACGGGAGACAGGGCCAGAAAAACTGTTTTTT. Translating gives CASSPRETGPEKLFF.